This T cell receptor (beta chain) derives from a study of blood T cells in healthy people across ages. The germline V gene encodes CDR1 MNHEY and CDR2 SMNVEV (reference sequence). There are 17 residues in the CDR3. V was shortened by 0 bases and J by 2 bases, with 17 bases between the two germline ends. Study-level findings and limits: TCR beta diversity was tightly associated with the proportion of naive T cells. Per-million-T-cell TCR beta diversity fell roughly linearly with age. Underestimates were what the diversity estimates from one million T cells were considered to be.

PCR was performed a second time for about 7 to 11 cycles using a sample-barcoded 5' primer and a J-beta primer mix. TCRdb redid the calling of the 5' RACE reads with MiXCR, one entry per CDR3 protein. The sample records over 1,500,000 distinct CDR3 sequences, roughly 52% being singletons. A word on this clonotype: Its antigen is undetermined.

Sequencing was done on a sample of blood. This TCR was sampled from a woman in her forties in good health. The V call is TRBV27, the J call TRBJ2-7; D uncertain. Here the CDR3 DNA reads TGTGCCAGCAGTTTATCGGTAGGTAGCAGATCGGCCTACGAGCAGTACTTC. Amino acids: CASSLSVGSRSAYEQYF.